These 23 T cell receptor beta chains originate from one sample sequenced in a study of OX40 agonist ivuxolimab in advanced cancers. Data came from immunoSEQ multiplex PCR; TCRdb stores just in-frame clones and leaves some out. The profile shows 65,000 to 80,000 clones, 90% of them singletons. The material sequenced was CD4+ or CD8+ T cells sorted from blood, taken in a trial of the OX40 agonist ivuxolimab. These receptors were obtained from an adult with an advanced solid tumor such as melanoma, head and neck, liver or kidney cancer.

The CDR3 DNA reads TGCGCCAGCAGCCGAGTACCGGGACAGGGGACTGAAGCTTTCTTT. This codes for CASSRVPGQGTEAFF. V usage is TRBV4-1 and J usage is TRBJ1-1; 10 bases line up with TRBD1. With 4 bases clipped from V and 5 bases from J, the junction kept 7 bases outside the gene matches. This CDR3 spans 15 amino acids. Looked up from germline, CDR1 is MGHRA and CDR2 is YSYEKL.

The chain employs TRBV18 and TRBJ1-4; D remains ambiguous. This CDR3 region has 13 residues. Per germline, CDR1 KGHSH and CDR2 LQKENI. The V gene lost 2 bases and the J gene lost 6 bases, with 7 bases spanning the gap. CDR3 loop: CASSPNMYEKLFF. CDR3 DNA sequence: TGTGCCAGCTCACCAAACATGTATGAAAAACTGTTTTTT.

This sequence joins TRBV7-2 and TRBJ2-1, with 7 nucleotides matching TRBD1. Germline CDR1 is SGHTA and CDR2 is FQGNSA. V was clipped by 4 bases and J by 7 bases; unmatched bases: 13. CDR3 length: 16 amino acids. In DNA, the CDR3 is TGTGCCAGCAGCTCCCTGACAGGGCGGATTGGGAATGAGCAGTTCTTC. Translated, it gives CASSSLTGRIGNEQFF.

This chain connects TRBV5-1 to TRBJ2-3; D gene ambiguous. The germline V and J ends were trimmed by 1 base and 0 bases, with 6 bases remaining between them. The CDR3 consists of 14 residues. Germline values: CDR1 SGHRS, CDR2 YFSETQ. The CDR3, as DNA: TGCGCCAGCAGCTTGCGCTCCAGCACAGATACGCAGTATTTT. The encoded protein is CASSLRSSTDTQYF.

This sequence joins TRBV6-5 and TRBJ2-1; 12 positions match TRBD2. Germline CDR1 MNHEY, CDR2 SVGAGI. The V segment lost 2 bases and the J segment 9 bases; nucleotides outside the gene matches: 5. The CDR3 runs 15 residues. The CDR3 nucleotides are TGTGCCAGCAGTTACCGACTAGCGGGAGAAGGTGAGCAGTTCTTC. Its protein product is CASSYRLAGEGEQFF.

The chain employs TRBV5-1 and TRBJ2-1, with D perhaps TRBD2 (6 bases). Germline CDR1 is SGHRS and CDR2 is YFSETQ. The CDR3 contains 15 residues. Trimming left V 4 bases short and J 6 bases short, with 17 bases between. The CDR3 sequence is CASSRGGTGGNEQFF. In DNA, the CDR3 is TGCGCCAGCAGCCGCGGAGGGACGGGCGGCAATGAGCAGTTCTTC.

A single count supports this clone. The V gene is TRBV7-9, the J gene TRBJ1-4; a possible D gene is TRBD1 (5 bases). Germline assignment: CDR1 SEHNR and CDR2 FQNEAQ (reference sequence). The CDR3 length is 16 residues. Between the trimmed V and J ends, which lost 0 bases and 11 bases, there was a span of 19 bases. The CDR3, as DNA: TGTGCCAGCAGCTTAGCTCCGGGACTGACACACCTGAAACTGTTTTTT. Protein: CASSLAPGLTHLKLFF.

This sequence joins TRBV7-7 and TRBJ1-2; D is unresolved. Trimming removed 4 bases from V and 2 bases from J, with 11 bases in between. From germline, CDR1 is SSHAT and CDR2 FNYEAQ (reference sequence). This CDR3 has 14 residues. CDR3 coding DNA: TGTGCCAGCAGCTCCATAGAGGACAACTATGGCTACACCTTC. Its translation is CASSSIEDNYGYTF.

The chain employs TRBV28 and TRBJ2-2; a weak D match, TRBD1 (5 bases). Germline V gives CDR1 MDHEN, CDR2 SYDVKM. With 8 bases removed from V and 0 bases from J, the gap between germline ends came to 16 bases. The CDR3 is made up of 16 amino acids. The CDR3 sequence: CASSFLQGTNTGELFF. As DNA, the CDR3 is TGTGCCAGCTCCTTCCTCCAGGGTACGAACACCGGGGAGCTGTTTTTT.

V and J are TRBV11-1 and TRBJ2-7; 11 bases are shared with TRBD2. The CDR3 loop spans 15 amino acids. Per germline, CDR1 SGHAT and CDR2 FQDESV (reference sequence). The V and J ends lost 2 bases and 4 bases, in that order; junction bases with no gene match: 4. CDR3 coding DNA: TGTGCCAGCAGCTTAACTAGCGGGAGTTTTTACGAGCAGTACTTC. It translates to CASSLTSGSFYEQYF.

V and J are TRBV28 and TRBJ2-5; D is perhaps TRBD2 (6 bases). The ends were cut back, 5 bases at V and 0 bases at J, with 10 bases in the middle. Germline CDR1 MDHEN, CDR2 SYDVKM. CDR3 length equals 14 residues. The CDR3 reads CASSPRDYQETQYF. The CDR3 DNA follows: TGTGCCAGCAGTCCCCGGGACTACCAAGAGACCCAGTACTTC. Based on the CDR3 plus reference TRBV28 and TRBJ2-5, the full variable domain is DVKVTQSSRYLVKRTGEKVFLECVQDMDHENMFWYRQDPGLGLRLIYFSYDVKMKEKGDIPEGYSVSREKKERFSLILESASTNQTSMYLCASSPRDYQETQYFGPGTRLLVL.

The chain recombines TRBV7-3 with TRBJ2-1, with 9 bases that match TRBD2. Per the germline V gene, CDR1 is SGHTA and CDR2 is FQGTGA. CDR3 length: 15 amino acids. Unmatched junction bases numbered 8, after V lost 4 bases and J lost 7 bases. The CDR3 DNA reads TGTGCCAGCAGCTCCAATAGCGGGAGAGGGAATGAGCAGTTCTTC. Translating gives CASSSNSGRGNEQFF.

The rearrangement links TRBV19 to TRBJ2-7; TRBD1 might be the D (6 bases). V shed 7 bases and J shed 2 bases, with 18 bases lying between them. There are 15 residues in the CDR3. Germline assignment: CDR1 LNHDA and CDR2 SQIVND (reference sequence). CDR3 nucleotides: TGTGCCAGTAACTCAGGGGACGGATCCCCCTACGAGCAGTACTTC. Translation gives CASNSGDGSPYEQYF.

This clone has just a few counts. The chain uses TRBV11-2 and TRBJ2-7; D tentatively reads TRBD1 or TRBD2 (5 bases each). Trimming removed 0 bases from V and 2 bases from J, with 14 bases in between. From germline, CDR1 is SGHAT and CDR2 FQNNGV. The CDR3 has 16 residues. As DNA, the CDR3 is TGTGCCAGCAGCTTAGATTGGGGGAATTACGCCTACGAGCAGTACTTC. It codes for CASSLDWGNYAYEQYF.

The V and J genes are TRBV30 and TRBJ1-1; unclear D gene. With 2 bases removed from V and 0 bases from J, the gap between germline ends came to 7 bases. From germline, CDR1 is GTSNPN and CDR2 SVGIG (reference sequence). This CDR3 contains 13 residues. CDR3 residues: CAWSWYVNTEAFF. In nucleotides, the CDR3 is TGTGCCTGGAGTTGGTATGTGAACACTGAAGCTTTCTTT.

The V and J genes are TRBV2 and TRBJ2-1; no reliable D call. Between the trimmed V and J ends, which lost 2 bases and 5 bases, there was a span of 7 bases. The CDR3 is made up of 13 amino acids. The germline V gene has CDR1 SNHLY and CDR2 FYNNEI. CDR3 sequence (DNA): TGTGCCAGCAGTGAAAGGTCGGACAATGAGCAGTTCTTC. It is translated as CASSERSDNEQFF.

The rearrangement uses TRBV19 and TRBJ2-3; 8 bases line up with TRBD2. The J segment lost 2 bases and the V segment lost 9 bases, leaving 7 bases of the junction unmatched. This CDR3 comprises 14 residues. Looked up from germline, CDR1 is LNHDA and CDR2 is SQIVND (reference sequence). This chain's CDR3 is CASSSGHSTDTQYF. CDR3 DNA sequence: TGTGCCAGCTCTAGCGGGCATTCCACAGATACGCAGTATTTT.

This rearrangement joins TRBV6-1 to TRBJ1-4; TRBD1 matches at 10 bases. The CDR3 is 14 residues long. Germline lookup yields CDR1 MNHNS and CDR2 SASEGT. Trimming cost V 7 bases and J 10 bases; bases outside gene matches: 9. This chain's CDR3 is CASKTGTGEGKLFF. CDR3 DNA sequence: TGTGCCAGCAAAACCGGGACAGGGGAAGGAAAACTGTTTTTT.

The sample holds one count of this clone. The rearrangement uses TRBV30 and TRBJ2-1, with TRBD2 matching over 12 bases. The germline V gene has CDR1 GTSNPN and CDR2 SVGIG (reference sequence). With 0 bases clipped from V and 1 base from J, the junction kept 13 bases outside the gene matches. The CDR3 loop spans 20 amino acids. CDR3 nucleotide sequence: TGTGCCTGGAGTGTCCACCTTGGACTAGCGGGAATGAGTTCCTACAATGAGCAGTTCTTC. Encoded protein: CAWSVHLGLAGMSSYNEQFF.

The gene calls are TRBV11-3 and TRBJ2-3, with D unclear. Germline CDR1 and CDR2: SGHNT and YENEEA. The germline V and J ends were trimmed by 3 bases and 2 bases, with 15 bases remaining between them. The CDR3 loop spans 16 amino acids. CDR3 sequence (DNA): TGTGCCAGCAGCTTCGAGACATCAATTATCACAGATACGCAGTATTTT. It specifies CASSFETSIITDTQYF.

J is TRBJ2-7 and V is TRBV7-2, with TRBD2 identical over 13 bases. The CDR3 spans 15 residues. V lost 4 bases and J lost 0; bases outside the gene matches: 0. In germline, CDR1 is SGHTA, CDR2 FQGNSA. The CDR3 nucleotides are TGTGCCAGCAGCTGGACTAGCGGGAGCTCCTACGAGCAGTACTTC. Translating gives CASSWTSGSSYEQYF.

The rearrangement uses TRBV28 and TRBJ2-7, with D perhaps TRBD2 (5 bases). V shed 8 bases and J shed 3 bases, with 5 bases lying between them. CDR1 and CDR2 from the germline V gene are MDHEN and SYDVKM. The CDR3 covers 10 residues. The CDR3 sequence is CASRGYEQYF. CDR3 DNA: TGTGCCAGCCGGGGCTACGAGCAGTACTTC.

The chain is built from TRBV6-6 and TRBJ2-1; TRBD1 matches at 7 bases. The CDR3 extends over 13 amino acids. Germline CDR1 is MNHNY and CDR2 is SVGAGI (reference sequence). Trimming took 4 bases from V and 12 from J; bases not matched to a gene: 9. Here the CDR3 reads CASSLTGPPRQFF. The CDR3 coding sequence is TGTGCCAGCAGTTTGACAGGGCCCCCGCGGCAGTTCTTC.